The present T cell receptor (beta chain) was sequenced within a study of Graves' ophthalmopathy and Graves' hyperthyroidism. Study-level points and caveats: Clonotypes were expanded in thyroid at above 0.001 frequency, and most also appeared in blood.

As the template, RNA transcripts were used to amplify TCR beta CDR3 regions. First-round RT-PCR employed HTBI primers, with a second-round multiplex PCR after it. TCRdb fed the multiplex PCR reads into MiXCR, producing one record per CDR3 protein. The data contain about 660,000 distinct CDR3 sequences, over 40% of them singletons. Notes on this clonotype: Its antigen remains unidentified.

From germline, CDR1 is DFQATT and CDR2 SNEGSKA (reference sequence). The CDR3 runs 14 residues. Trimming cost V 2 bases and J 8 bases, with 13 bases left between them. What was sequenced was peripheral blood. The rearrangement joins TRBV20-1 to TRBJ1-6; D might be TRBD1 (5 bases). The sequence was obtained from an adult man with Graves' ophthalmopathy. The CDR3 DNA sequence: TGCAGTGCTAGAAGGCTAGGGGAATATTCACCCCTCCACTTT. Translating gives CSARRLGEYSPLHF.